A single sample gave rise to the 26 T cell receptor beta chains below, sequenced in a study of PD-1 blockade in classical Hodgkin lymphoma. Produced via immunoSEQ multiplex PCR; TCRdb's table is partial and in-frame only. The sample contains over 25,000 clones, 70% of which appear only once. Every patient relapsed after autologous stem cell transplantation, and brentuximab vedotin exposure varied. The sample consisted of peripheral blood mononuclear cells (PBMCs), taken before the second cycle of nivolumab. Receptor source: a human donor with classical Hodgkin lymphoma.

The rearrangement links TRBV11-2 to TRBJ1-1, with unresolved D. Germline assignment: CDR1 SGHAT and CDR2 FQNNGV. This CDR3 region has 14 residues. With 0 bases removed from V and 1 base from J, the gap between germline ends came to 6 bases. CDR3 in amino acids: CASSLDLWNTEAFF. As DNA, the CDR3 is TGTGCCAGCAGCTTAGATCTCTGGAACACTGAAGCTTTCTTT.

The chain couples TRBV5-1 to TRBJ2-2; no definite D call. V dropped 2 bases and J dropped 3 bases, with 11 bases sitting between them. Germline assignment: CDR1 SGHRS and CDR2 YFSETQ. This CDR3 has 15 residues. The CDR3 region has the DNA TGCGCCAGCAGCTTTGTTCCAGGCGACACCGGGGAGCTGTTTTTT. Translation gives CASSFVPGDTGELFF.

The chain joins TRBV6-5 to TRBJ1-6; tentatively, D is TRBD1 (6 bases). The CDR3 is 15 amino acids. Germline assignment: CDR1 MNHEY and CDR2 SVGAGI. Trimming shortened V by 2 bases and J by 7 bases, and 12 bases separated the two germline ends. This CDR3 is CASSYETGLNSPLHF. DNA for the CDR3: TGTGCCAGCAGTTACGAAACAGGGTTAAATTCACCCCTCCACTTT.

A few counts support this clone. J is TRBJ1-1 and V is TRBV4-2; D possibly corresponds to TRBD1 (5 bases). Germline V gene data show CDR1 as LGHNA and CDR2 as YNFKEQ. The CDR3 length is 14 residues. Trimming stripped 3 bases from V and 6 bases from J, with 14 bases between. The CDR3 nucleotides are TGTGCCAGCAGCCAGACGGACACGCGGGCTGAAGCTTTCTTT. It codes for CASSQTDTRAEAFF.

The CDR3 reads CASKGGGRDTQYF. In DNA, the CDR3 is TGTGCCAGCAAAGGTGGGGGGAGGGATACGCAGTATTTT. This chain links TRBV6-6 with TRBJ2-3; D perhaps matches TRBD2 (6 bases). The CDR3 covers 13 residues. Germline V gene data show CDR1 as MNHNY and CDR2 as SVGAGI (reference sequence). V lost 7 bases and J 6 bases, leaving 14 bases between the germline ends.

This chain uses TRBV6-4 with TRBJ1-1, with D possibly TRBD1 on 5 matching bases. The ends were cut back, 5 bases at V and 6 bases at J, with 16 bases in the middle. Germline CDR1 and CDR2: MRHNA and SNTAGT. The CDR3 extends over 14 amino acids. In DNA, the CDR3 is TGTGCCAGCAGTTACTGGGGGGAAAAAGCTGAAGCTTTCTTT. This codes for CASSYWGEKAEAFF.

The CDR3, as DNA: TGCGCCAGCAGCTTGGGGACAGGTTTTAGGGAGACCCAGTACTTC. Residues: CASSLGTGFRETQYF. The V call is TRBV5-1, the J call TRBJ2-5; 7 nucleotides line up with TRBD1. The CDR3 runs to 15 residues. CDR1 is SGHRS, CDR2 YFSETQ, per germline. V dropped 0 bases and J dropped 5; count of bases not matched to a gene: 7.

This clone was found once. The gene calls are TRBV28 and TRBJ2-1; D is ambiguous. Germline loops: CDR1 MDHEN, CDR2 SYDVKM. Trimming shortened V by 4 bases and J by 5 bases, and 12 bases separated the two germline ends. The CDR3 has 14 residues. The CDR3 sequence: CASSYMTLDNEQFF. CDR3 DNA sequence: TGTGCCAGCAGTTATATGACTTTGGACAATGAGCAGTTCTTC.

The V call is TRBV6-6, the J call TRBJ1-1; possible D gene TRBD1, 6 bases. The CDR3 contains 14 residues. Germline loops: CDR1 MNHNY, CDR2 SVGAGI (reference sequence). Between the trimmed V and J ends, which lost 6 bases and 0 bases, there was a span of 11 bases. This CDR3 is CASRPQGMNTEAFF. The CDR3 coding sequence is TGTGCCAGCAGGCCGCAGGGGATGAACACTGAAGCTTTCTTT.

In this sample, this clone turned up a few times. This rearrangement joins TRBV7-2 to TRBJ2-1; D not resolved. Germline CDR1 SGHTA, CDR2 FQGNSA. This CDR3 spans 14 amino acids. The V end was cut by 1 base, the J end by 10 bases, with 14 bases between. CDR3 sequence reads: CASSLGGAVDEQFF. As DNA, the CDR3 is TGTGCCAGCAGCTTAGGAGGCGCGGTAGACGAGCAGTTCTTC.

CDR3 bases: TGTGCCAGCAGCGCACAGGGGGCGACTAATGAAAAACTGTTTTTT. The encoded protein is CASSAQGATNEKLFF. V usage is TRBV14 and J usage is TRBJ1-4; TRBD1 matches at 9 bases. Germline V gene sequence: CDR1 SGHDN, CDR2 FVKESK. CDR3 length: 15 residues. After removal of 5 bases from V and 2 bases from J, the junction contained 3 bases not matched to a gene.

In DNA, the CDR3 is TGTGCCAGCCTCAAAAACGGGGCTGAAAAACTGTTTTTT. This encodes CASLKNGAEKLFF. This chain links TRBV6-5 with TRBJ1-4; a weak D match, TRBD1 (5 bases). CDR3 length equals 13 residues. CDR1 is MNHEY, CDR2 SVGAGI, per germline. V was clipped by 8 bases and J by 7 bases, with 14 bases between them.

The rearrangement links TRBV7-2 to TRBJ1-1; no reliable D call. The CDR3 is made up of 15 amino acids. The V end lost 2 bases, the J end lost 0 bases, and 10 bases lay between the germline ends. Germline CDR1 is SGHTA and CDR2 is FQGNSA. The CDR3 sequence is CASSLTSQLNTEAFF. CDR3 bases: TGTGCCAGCAGCTTAACCAGTCAATTGAACACTGAAGCTTTCTTT.

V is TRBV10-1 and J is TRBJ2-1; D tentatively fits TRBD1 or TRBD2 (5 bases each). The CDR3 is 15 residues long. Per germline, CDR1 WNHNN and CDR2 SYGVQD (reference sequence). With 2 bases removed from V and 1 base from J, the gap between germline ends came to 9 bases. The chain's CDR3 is CASSEMGESYNEQFF. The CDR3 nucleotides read TGCGCCAGCAGTGAGATGGGGGAATCCTACAATGAGCAGTTCTTC.

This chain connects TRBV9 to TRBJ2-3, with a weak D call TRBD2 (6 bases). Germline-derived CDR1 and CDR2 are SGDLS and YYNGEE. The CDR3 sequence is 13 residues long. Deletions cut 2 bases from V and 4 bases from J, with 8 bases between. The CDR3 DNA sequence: TGTGCCAGCAGCGTGGGACTTTCAGATACGCAGTATTTT. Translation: CASSVGLSDTQYF.

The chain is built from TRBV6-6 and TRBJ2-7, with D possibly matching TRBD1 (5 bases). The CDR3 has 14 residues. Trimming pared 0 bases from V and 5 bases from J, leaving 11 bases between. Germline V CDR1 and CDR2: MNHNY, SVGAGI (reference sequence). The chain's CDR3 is CASSYSSGWNEQYF. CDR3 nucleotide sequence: TGTGCCAGCAGTTACTCGTCAGGGTGGAACGAGCAGTACTTC.

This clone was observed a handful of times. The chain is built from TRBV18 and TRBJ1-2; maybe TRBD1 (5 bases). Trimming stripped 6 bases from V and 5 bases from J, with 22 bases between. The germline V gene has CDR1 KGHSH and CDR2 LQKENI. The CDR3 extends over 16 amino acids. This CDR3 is CASSEGTANVGYGYTF. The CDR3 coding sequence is TGTGCCAGCTCCGAGGGGACCGCCAACGTTGGATATGGCTACACCTTC.

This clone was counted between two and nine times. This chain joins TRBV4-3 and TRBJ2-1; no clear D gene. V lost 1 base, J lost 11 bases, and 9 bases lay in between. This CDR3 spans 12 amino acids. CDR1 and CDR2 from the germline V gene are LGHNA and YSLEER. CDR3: CASSQGVHQQFF. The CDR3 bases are TGCGCCAGCAGCCAAGGGGTTCATCAGCAGTTCTTC.

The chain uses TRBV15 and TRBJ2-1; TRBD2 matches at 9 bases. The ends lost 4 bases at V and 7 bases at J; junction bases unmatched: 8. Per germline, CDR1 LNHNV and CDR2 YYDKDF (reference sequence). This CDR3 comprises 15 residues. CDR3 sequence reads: CATSTAAGGRNEQFF. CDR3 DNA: TGTGCCACCAGCACGGCGGCGGGGGGGCGAAATGAGCAGTTCTTC.

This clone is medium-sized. CDR3 amino acids: CASTPSGGVYNEQFF. The CDR3 DNA reads as TGTGCCAGCACCCCTAGCGGGGGGGTGTACAATGAGCAGTTCTTC. The rearrangement uses TRBV13 and TRBJ2-1; 12 bases map to TRBD2. V shed 7 bases, J shed 4 bases, and the junction held 5 bases outside the gene matches. The CDR3 is made up of 15 amino acids. CDR1 and CDR2 from the germline V gene are PRHDT and FYEKMQ (reference sequence).

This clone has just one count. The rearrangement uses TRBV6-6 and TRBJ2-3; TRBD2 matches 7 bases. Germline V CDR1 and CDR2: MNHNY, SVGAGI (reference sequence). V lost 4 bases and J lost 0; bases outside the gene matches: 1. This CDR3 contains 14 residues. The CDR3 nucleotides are TGTGCCAGCAGTTGGGGGGGTAGCACAGATACGCAGTATTTT. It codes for CASSWGGSTDTQYF.

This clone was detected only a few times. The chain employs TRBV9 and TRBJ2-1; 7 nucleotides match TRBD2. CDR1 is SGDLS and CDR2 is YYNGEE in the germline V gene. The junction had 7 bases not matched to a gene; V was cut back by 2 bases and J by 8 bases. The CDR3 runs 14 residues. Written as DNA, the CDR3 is TGTGCCAGCAGCGTGGGGGGGAGGTTTGATGAGCAGTTCTTC. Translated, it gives CASSVGGRFDEQFF.

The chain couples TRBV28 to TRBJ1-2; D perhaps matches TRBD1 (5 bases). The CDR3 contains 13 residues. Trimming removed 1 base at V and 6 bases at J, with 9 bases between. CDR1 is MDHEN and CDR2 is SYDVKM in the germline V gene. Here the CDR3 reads CASSLLGQDGYTF. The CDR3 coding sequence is TGTGCCAGCAGTTTATTGGGGCAGGATGGCTACACCTTC.

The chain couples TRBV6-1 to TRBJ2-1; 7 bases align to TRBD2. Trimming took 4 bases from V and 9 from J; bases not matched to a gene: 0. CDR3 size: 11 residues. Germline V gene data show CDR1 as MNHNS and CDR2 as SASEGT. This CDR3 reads CASSGGGEQFF. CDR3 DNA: TGTGCCAGCAGTGGGGGGGGTGAGCAGTTCTTC.

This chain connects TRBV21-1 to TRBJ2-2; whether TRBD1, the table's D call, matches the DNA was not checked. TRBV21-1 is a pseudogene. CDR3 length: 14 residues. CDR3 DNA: TGTGCCAGCAGCAATCCAGGGCTTACCGGGGAGCTGTTTTTT. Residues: CASSNPGLTGELFF.

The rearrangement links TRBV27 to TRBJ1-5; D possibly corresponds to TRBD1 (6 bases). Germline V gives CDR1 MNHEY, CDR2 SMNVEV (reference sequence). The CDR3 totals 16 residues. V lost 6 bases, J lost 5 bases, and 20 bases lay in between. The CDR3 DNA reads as TGTGCCAGCAGCTGGGGGCAGGGGCGATGGGATCAGCCCCAGCATTTT. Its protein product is CASSWGQGRWDQPQHF.